This T cell receptor beta chain stems from a study of blood T cell repertoires in COVID-19 (dated by TCRdb to about 2020). Notes on the research overall: The collaborator samples originated in the United States, Italy and Spain and spanned the acute and convalescent phases of COVID-19. Samples were obtained from the ongoing ImmuneRACE study (first 160 participants) and from 1,254 subjects provided by 6 global collaborators. The dataset comprised deeply sampled blood TCRbeta repertoires from subjects exposed to, actively infected with, or recovered from COVID-19. The sample metadata nearly always contained a de-identified subject ID, COVID-19 status, age in years and sex. The prospective study material was composed of cDNA or gDNA derived from T cells, B-cell-depleted T cells, or PBMCs. The repertoires were released in a freely available public database meant as a resource for research on the immune response to SARS-CoV-2. Where available, HLA class I and class II types were obtained from metadata supplied by the sample provider rather than from assay-based typing.

Participants in the prospective study were aged about 18 to 95 years, lived in over 20 United States geographic areas, and enrolled through a virtual design. To assign participants to cohorts, the prospective study relied on clinical history that participants themselves reported in a screening survey and a study questionnaire. Recovered participants in ImmuneRACE Cohort 3 were defined by two consecutive negative NP/OP PCR tests, clearance by a healthcare professional, or resolution of symptoms. In the prospective study, mobile phlebotomists collected whole blood, serum and a nasopharyngeal or oropharyngeal swab from each participant. Prospective study participants could optionally give additional blood draws and questionnaires over a roughly two-month period. Prospective study blood samples were shipped either frozen or at room temperature before DNA extraction. Turning to this clone: Its antigen is still unknown. Per-base quality was not reported, and no clone a single base away is much larger than it.

Summary of the overall study and its limitations: The amount of clinical and demographic metadata varied by source and participant and was provided uncurated.

Based on the germline V gene, the CDR1 and CDR2 sequences are LGHNA and YNFKEQ. The cysteine opens and the phenylalanine closes a CDR3 of 14 amino acids. Only the CDR3 part of the read is kept: 42 bases, read in frame from the first base. V is pared back by 6 bases and J by 2 bases, with 11 bases lying between the germline termini. The immunoSEQ Assay, a bias-controlled multiplex PCR, was used to amplify TCRbeta CDR3 regions from genomic DNA. In the source study's methods: The number of nucleated cells in each sample was estimated from the amplification of reference gene primers within the assay. Sequence reads were collapsed and filtered to measure the absolute abundance of every unique TCRbeta CDR3 rearrangement. Productive Simpson clonality was computed per sample as the square root of Simpson's diversity index over productive rearrangements. TCRdb carries this immuneACCESS record with in-frame sequences only. Its versions omit some clonotypes, under half of them owing to an unresolved V gene in the studies checked, with the rest unexplained. V, J and clone size were drawn from that table, and D and trimming were deduced from the DNA. For this sample the table gives more than 300,000 clones, of which 88% were detected only once. Of the sample, about 1.1% falls within the top ten clones.

The receptor was isolated from a woman aged 18-29 years who had recovered from COVID-19. Recombination linked TRBV4-2 to TRBJ1-5, with a weak D call of TRBD1 (6 bases match). Specimen: PBMCs or T cells enriched from blood (not recorded which). The CDR3 region has the sequence CASSTGYGNQPQHF. The DNA sequence is TGTGCCAGCAGTACAGGGTACGGCAATCAGCCCCAGCATTTT.